This is a list of T cell receptor beta chains from one sample in a study of a mutant IDH1 vaccine in newly diagnosed glioma. The antigens for these receptors are not known. TCRdb's table, derived via immunoSEQ multiplex PCR, lists solely in-frame clones and lacks some. The table includes about 41,000 clones, about four fifths detected once. This specimen was PBMCs, taken from a glioma patient whose treatment included an IDH1 peptide vaccine. Source of these receptors: a woman between 40 and 55 years old with glioma. Some clones in this sample may be carry-over from other donors' samples. CDR3s include the opening cysteine and the closing phenylalanine or tryptophan.

j_call: TRBJ1-5
v_call: TRBV30
cdr3_aa: CAWSPRVGQPQHF

j_call: TRBJ2-6
v_call: TRBV7-2
cdr3_aa: CASSSSSSGANVLTF

j_call: TRBJ2-3
v_call: TRBV7-9
cdr3_aa: CASSPRGPDTQYF

j_call: TRBJ2-2
v_call: TRBV18
cdr3_aa: CASSSISNTGELFF

j_call: TRBJ1-5
v_call: TRBV7-9
cdr3_aa: CASTKSGPHDQPQHF

j_call: TRBJ1-5
v_call: TRBV5-6
cdr3_aa: CASSRREGPQHF

j_call: TRBJ1-1
v_call: TRBV6-5
cdr3_aa: CASSYSGTGEGTEAFF

j_call: TRBJ1-4
v_call: TRBV5-1
cdr3_aa: CASSLDGKGSNEKLFF

j_call: TRBJ2-5
v_call: TRBV19
cdr3_aa: CASSTGTGETQYF

j_call: TRBJ1-2
v_call: TRBV6-1
cdr3_aa: CASSEESGRGSSYGYTF

j_call: TRBJ2-2
v_call: TRBV5-3
cdr3_aa: CARRIVSKGRFTNTGELFF

j_call: TRBJ1-3
v_call: TRBV9
cdr3_aa: CASSVQGTGNTIYF

j_call: TRBJ1-2
v_call: TRBV5-8
cdr3_aa: CASSFDRAYGYTF

j_call: TRBJ2-2
v_call: TRBV30
cdr3_aa: CAWSVNGELFF

j_call: TRBJ2-1
v_call: TRBV14
cdr3_aa: CASSNLAGGSYNEQFF

j_call: TRBJ2-7
v_call: TRBV6-1
cdr3_aa: CASSPTGNRYEQYF

j_call: TRBJ2-4
v_call: TRBV7-2
cdr3_aa: CASSRGGGAKNIQYF

j_call: TRBJ2-6
v_call: TRBV27
cdr3_aa: CASSSNGGANVLTF

j_call: TRBJ1-4
v_call: TRBV9
cdr3_aa: CASSVGLSNEKLFF

j_call: TRBJ2-1
v_call: TRBV6-1
cdr3_aa: CASRTGLVVNEQFF

j_call: TRBJ1-5
v_call: TRBV7-8
cdr3_aa: CASSYGTGDQPQHF

j_call: TRBJ2-7
v_call: TRBV30
cdr3_aa: CAWSVQLRYEQYF

j_call: TRBJ2-2
v_call: TRBV5-4
cdr3_aa: CASSSPTRGDTGELFF

j_call: TRBJ2-7
v_call: TRBV11-2
cdr3_aa: CASISSGPASYEQYF

j_call: TRBJ2-5
v_call: TRBV6-1
cdr3_aa: CASSDFQNQETQYF

j_call: TRBJ1-2
v_call: TRBV9
cdr3_aa: CASSPRPGQGHYGYTF

j_call: TRBJ2-3
v_call: TRBV5-1
cdr3_aa: CASSFSTDTQYF

j_call: TRBJ2-3
v_call: TRBV27
cdr3_aa: CASSTMADTQYF

j_call: TRBJ2-1
v_call: TRBV18
cdr3_aa: CASSRRELLQFF

j_call: TRBJ2-7
v_call: TRBV4-3
cdr3_aa: CASSQDGVAEQYF

j_call: TRBJ1-5
v_call: TRBV19
cdr3_aa: CASSITGHSNQPQHF

j_call: TRBJ2-3
v_call: TRBV7-2
cdr3_aa: CASRSDGADTQYF

j_call: TRBJ2-3
v_call: TRBV5-1
cdr3_aa: CASSSTDTQYF

j_call: TRBJ1-1
v_call: TRBV21-1
cdr3_aa: CASSKEGRGRFLGAEAFF

j_call: TRBJ1-1
v_call: TRBV7-9
cdr3_aa: CASSLSSGEAFF

j_call: TRBJ2-2
v_call: TRBV7-9
cdr3_aa: CASSLEGIRTGELFF

j_call: TRBJ2-1
v_call: TRBV4-2
cdr3_aa: CASSQTTSGGYNEQFF

j_call: TRBJ1-1
v_call: TRBV6-5
cdr3_aa: CASSYRGSNTEAFF

j_call: TRBJ2-1
v_call: TRBV5-1
cdr3_aa: CASSFTGGNNEQFF

j_call: TRBJ1-2
v_call: TRBV30
cdr3_aa: CAWSVSLNSGGYTF

j_call: TRBJ2-7
v_call: TRBV27
cdr3_aa: CASSFLQEQYF

j_call: TRBJ2-5
v_call: TRBV11-2
cdr3_aa: CASNQLSAETQYF

j_call: TRBJ1-1
v_call: TRBV9
cdr3_aa: CASSAGQGNTEAFF

j_call: TRBJ2-3
v_call: TRBV10-3
cdr3_aa: CAISRHPISGVVTDTQYF

j_call: TRBJ1-1
v_call: TRBV6-5
cdr3_aa: CASIQWQEVPEAFF

j_call: TRBJ2-3
v_call: TRBV6-6
cdr3_aa: CASSYSVGGIPDTQYF

j_call: TRBJ1-6
v_call: TRBV2
cdr3_aa: CASSDEAWNSPLHF

j_call: TRBJ2-7
v_call: TRBV7-9
cdr3_aa: CASSGTGTEDEQYF

j_call: TRBJ2-7
v_call: TRBV5-6
cdr3_aa: CASSSPYGVGRYEQYF

j_call: TRBJ1-2
v_call: TRBV29-1
cdr3_aa: CSVADTGTDYGYTF

j_call: TRBJ1-2
v_call: TRBV10-2
cdr3_aa: CASSEAGGAYGYTF